This T cell receptor beta chain was sequenced during a study of blood T cells in healthy people across ages. Across the whole study: T cells yielded about one barcoded beta molecule per two cells through template switching.

Whole-study findings and limits: Donors of long life had a larger count of naive CD4+ cells and greater diversity than aged donors.

It was with a sample-barcoded 5' primer and a J-beta primer mix that a second PCR of roughly 6 to 11 cycles was run. TCRdb recomputed calls from the 5' RACE reads with MiXCR, one row per CDR3 protein. The repertoire holds roughly 720,000 distinct CDR3 sequences, about 48% seen once, with around 40% in the top ten. Donors were systemically healthy Caucasian individuals from Russia aged roughly 6 to 100 years. Staff drew around 10 milliliters of peripheral blood from each donor. Concerning this clonotype: Its antigen remains unidentified.

Specimen: blood. The TCR was taken from a man older than 75 in good health.

CDR3 amino acids: CASSLVGPYGETQYF. CDR3 DNA: TGCGCCAGCAGCTTGGTAGGGCCGTACGGGGAGACCCAGTACTTC. This rearrangement joins TRBV5-1 to TRBJ2-5; no clear D gene. The CDR3 contains 15 residues. The V end lost 0 bases, the J end lost 5 bases, and 14 bases lay between the germline ends. CDR1 and CDR2 (germline): SGHRS, YFSETQ.